This T cell receptor (beta chain) was documented in a study of identical twins. This clonotype was counted a single time. From the 5' RACE reads, TCRdb called clonotypes with MiXCR, one entry per CDR3 protein. Of 600,000 to 700,000 distinct CDR3 sequences in the sample, about 20% were seen once. The CDR3 sequence is 15 residues long. V shed 7 bases, J shed 8 bases, and the junction held 12 bases outside the gene matches. Germline V lookup: CDR1 MGHRA, CDR2 YSYEKL. These data also formed part of another study, on T cells expressing NK-cell markers. From that paper: The sequencing cohort of eight donors included seven HCMV-seropositive individuals and one seronegative individual. Roughly six donors had dominant NKG2C+ clonotypes that comprised roughly 1.0-7.5% of their CD8+ T cells.

The chain combines TRBV4-1 with TRBJ2-2, with 8 positions matching TRBD1. Sequencing used PBMCs. This TCR derives from a woman between 18 and 29 years old in good health. CDR3 sequence (DNA): TGCGCCAGCAACCCCGGACAGGGACCCGGGGGGGAGCTGTTTTTT. Its translation is CASNPGQGPGGELFF.